This TCR beta chain comes out of a study of regulatory T cells in long-lasting Graves disease. Study as a whole: Patients with persistent Graves' disease had over 5 years of antithyroid drugs and persistent TSH receptor antibodies.

In building TCR beta libraries, iRepertoire HTBI primers were used together with Arm-PCR of CDR3 regions. TCRdb reanalysed the multiplex PCR reads using MiXCR and keeps one entry per CDR3 protein. Of hundreds of thousands of distinct CDR3 sequences detected, around a fifth appear once; the ten largest clones hold 10% to 15%. Time point given: persistent/refractory GD, antithyroid drugs over 5 years with positive TRAb. Researchers made the TCR library from RNA that was extracted from PBMCs. This clonotype has only a few counts. A junction end diverges from the germline sequence, so it may reflect a read error. Germline V lookup: CDR1 GTSNPN, CDR2 SVGIG (reference sequence). The CDR3 is made up of 16 amino acids.

The V call is TRBV30, the J call TRBJ1-4; no reliable D call. The clonotype was recovered from a female donor with Graves disease. Specimen: peripheral blood mononuclear cells (PBMCs), collected when the disease was refractory, from a patient treated with antithyroid drugs. CDR3 protein: CAGRPNRRGGNEKLFF. CDR3 in DNA: TGTGCCGGGAGACCCAACCGGAGAGGTGGTAATGAAAAACTGTTTTTT.